This TCR beta chain was observed in a study of cytomegalovirus exposure and HLA in healthy donors. Whole-study context: Unique TCRs from HLA-typed donors, 75 million to 100 million of them, were held in an early data release.

This clone occurred once. PCR was performed using 60 Vbeta and 13 Jbeta primers. This table comes from immunoSEQ multiplex PCR, and its TCRdb copy is limited to in-frame clones, with some not included. The sample carries under 200,000 clones, around 80% recorded once. CDR1 is SGHNT and CDR2 is YENEEA in the germline V gene. This CDR3 is built from 19 residues. The trim removed 1 base at V and 2 bases at J, leaving 9 bases unmatched. Input material: PBMCs. The source of this sequence is a woman aged 40 to 50 in good health and CMV-seronegative. V is TRBV11-3 and J is TRBJ2-1; 12 nucleotides line up with TRBD2. The CDR3 reads CASSLAGGLAGSTYNEQFF. CDR3 nucleotides: TGTGCCAGCAGCTTAGCCGGTGGACTAGCGGGGTCGACCTACAATGAGCAGTTCTTC.